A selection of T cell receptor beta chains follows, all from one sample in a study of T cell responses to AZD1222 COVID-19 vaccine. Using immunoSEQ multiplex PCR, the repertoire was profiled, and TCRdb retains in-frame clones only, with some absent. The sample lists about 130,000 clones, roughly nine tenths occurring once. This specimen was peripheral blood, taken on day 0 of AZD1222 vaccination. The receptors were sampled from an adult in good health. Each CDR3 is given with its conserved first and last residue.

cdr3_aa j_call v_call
CAISESPSNSPLHF TRBJ1-6 TRBV10-3
CASSYPYAKGGQLAFF TRBJ1-1 TRBV6-2/TRBV6-3
CASSQDRGGGGTDTQYF TRBJ2-3 TRBV4-3
CASSLPSPSVEQYF TRBJ2-7 TRBV5-4
CASSLRQGRIMGELFF TRBJ2-2 TRBV7-2
CASSLAYLDSDSSYEQYF TRBJ2-7 TRBV7-9
CATRAEENTEAFF TRBJ1-1 TRBV6-5
CASRHTGTNYGYTF TRBJ1-2 TRBV6-5
CASSDSGGASEQFF TRBJ2-1 TRBV27
CASSQDHSRQGGTEAFF TRBJ1-1 TRBV4-3
CASSFQDRNEKLFF TRBJ1-4 TRBV7-9
CASSQFRTGGYNNEQFF TRBJ2-1 TRBV3-1/TRBV3-2
CSVETGSNQPQHF TRBJ1-5 TRBV29-1
CASSYPGQGAGEQYF TRBJ2-7 TRBV6-5
CASSSRGRNSPLHF TRBJ1-6 TRBV7-2
CASLGRINQPQHF TRBJ1-5 TRBV5-8
CASSSQFVQGRTEAFF TRBJ1-1 TRBV7-9
CASSQGQGYEKLFF TRBJ1-4 TRBV3-1/TRBV3-2
CASSFTGELFF TRBJ2-2 TRBV6-5
CSASLRREQPQHF TRBJ1-5 TRBV20-1
CATSRVQGSDTQYF TRBJ2-3 TRBV15
CASTEAARGAAQYF TRBJ2-7 TRBV19
CASSQDPTGRRNYGYTF TRBJ1-2 TRBV3-1/TRBV3-2
CASSLRLTSTDTQYF TRBJ2-3 TRBV4-3
CAWSVRYGGADGYTF TRBJ1-2 TRBV30
CASSLRQGRSSGNTIYF TRBJ1-3 TRBV7-9
CAIQDRSNEKLFF TRBJ1-4 TRBV6-5
CASSPGARRETQYF TRBJ2-5 TRBV7-3
CASSHAGTEQYF TRBJ2-7 TRBV4-1
CAISDLGTEQPQHF TRBJ1-5 TRBV10-3
CASSPMYYNSPLHF TRBJ1-6 TRBV11-2
CASSYQTGGRSYNSPLHF TRBJ1-6 TRBV10-2
CAVTEGGRSPLHF TRBJ1-6 TRBV10-3
CASSPDTPLLQPQHF TRBJ1-5 TRBV2
CASSRPGQENTEAFF TRBJ1-1 TRBV27
CASRSSGGETQYF TRBJ2-5 TRBV12-3/TRBV12-4
CAAGGSGQETQYF TRBJ2-5 TRBV6-5
CASRDQGTGELFF TRBJ2-2 TRBV27
CASSTRQDSNQPQHF TRBJ1-5 TRBV27
CASSQEGATGYGYTF TRBJ1-2 TRBV4-3
CASSDGTSGYEQYF TRBJ2-7 TRBV5-4
CASSLDPAGGARNEQFF TRBJ2-1 TRBV7-2
CASSDYPGGSFSYEQYF TRBJ2-7 TRBV6-2/TRBV6-3
CASSYRASYEQYF TRBJ2-7 TRBV6-6
CSASGVYRRNEKLFF TRBJ1-4 TRBV20-1
CASSSYSSYNSPLHF TRBJ1-6 TRBV2
CASSIGGGYQETQYF TRBJ2-5 TRBV19
CASSLPRGKSYNEQFF TRBJ2-1 TRBV11-2
CASSLLASGGFYEQYF TRBJ2-7 TRBV27
CATSRVGTGSDTQYF TRBJ2-3 TRBV15
CASSRGLAGGLSIQYF TRBJ2-4 TRBV2
CASSYSGINQPQHF TRBJ1-5 TRBV6-2/TRBV6-3
CASSQPGQGHEKLFF TRBJ1-4 TRBV4-3
CASSPNRQAAKETQYF TRBJ2-5 TRBV7-2
CASSPRGGVVSYEQYF TRBJ2-7 TRBV3-1/TRBV3-2
CASRQGNSGNTIYF TRBJ1-3 TRBV5-1